The 32 T cell receptor beta chains below all came from one sample that was sequenced in a study of T-cell reconstitution after alpha-beta-depleted transplantation in children. Unique molecular identifiers featured in how the TCRbeta library was prepared. Each CDR3 protein gets one entry after TCRdb re-called the PCR reads with MiXCR. Seen here are over 45,000 distinct CDR3 sequences, under 6% observed once, and the top ten hold more than 30%. Sequencing used PBMCs, mostly from graft donor cells, obtained 60 days after TCRalphabeta/CD19-depleted stem cell transplant. The source is a female patient between 2 and 10 years old who had a stem cell transplant for aplastic anemia, so the T cells may come from the graft donor.

In this sample, this clonotype turned up many times. V and J are TRBV4-1 and TRBJ2-3; no clear D. Per germline, CDR1 MGHRA and CDR2 YSYEKL. CDR3 size: 14 residues. Trimming took off 0 bases at V and 2 bases at J, with 6 bases between the two ends. In DNA, the CDR3 is TGCGCCAGCAGCCAAGATGAGACCACAGATACGCAGTATTTT. Protein: CASSQDETTDTQYF.

The rearrangement joins TRBV28 to TRBJ1-1; 7 nucleotides agree with TRBD1. The length of the CDR3 is 14 residues. Germline V gives CDR1 MDHEN, CDR2 SYDVKM. The V gene end was trimmed by 7 bases and the J gene end by 3 bases; junction bases not matched to a gene: 8. The CDR3 bases are TGTGCCAGCACCCCTGGACAGGCCTACACTGAAGCTTTCTTT. Translating it yields CASTPGQAYTEAFF. The full variable domain, rest sourced from reference TRBV28 and TRBJ1-1, is DVKVTQSSRYLVKRTGEKVFLECVQDMDHENMFWYRQDPGLGLRLIYFSYDVKMKEKGDIPEGYSVSREKKERFSLILESASTNQTSMYLCASTPGQAYTEAFFGQGTRLTVV.

This clonotype was recorded at least ten times. The gene calls are TRBV4-2 and TRBJ1-2, with TRBD1 as a possible D gene (5 bases). Trimming shortened V by 0 bases and J by 8 bases, and 10 bases separated the two germline ends. CDR1 LGHNA and CDR2 YNFKEQ come from the germline V gene. The CDR3 is 13 residues long. CDR3: CASSQERGGGYTF. The CDR3 DNA sequence: TGTGCCAGCAGCCAAGAGAGGGGCGGAGGCTACACCTTC.

The table lists this clonotype with many counts. V usage is TRBV25-1 and J usage is TRBJ2-7; 8 bases agree with TRBD1. The ends lost 1 base at V and 5 bases at J; junction bases unmatched: 10. Germline CDR1 MGHDK, CDR2 SYGVNS. The CDR3 is 16 residues long. The CDR3 DNA sequence: TGTGCCAGCAGTGAATCCCCCCCGGGACAGGATCACGAGCAGTACGTC. This sequence encodes CASSESPPGQDHEQYV.

This clonotype was recorded at least ten times. The chain links TRBV20-1 to TRBJ2-7, with TRBD2 identical over 10 bases. The V gene end was trimmed by 0 bases and the J gene end by 4 bases; junction bases not matched to a gene: 0. Germline CDR1 and CDR2: DFQATT and SNEGSKA (reference sequence). The CDR3 extends over 13 amino acids. The CDR3: CSARDSGGYEQYF. The CDR3 bases are TGCAGTGCTAGAGATAGCGGGGGGTACGAGCAGTACTTC.

At least ten counts were recorded for this clonotype. The genes are TRBV5-5 and TRBJ2-7; 10 bases are shared with TRBD2. This CDR3 region has 15 residues. V trimming: 0 bases; J trimming: 0 bases; junction bases outside the gene matches: 0. The germline V gene encodes CDR1 SGHKS and CDR2 YYEKEE (reference sequence). CDR3 in amino acids: CASSLASGSSYEQYF. The CDR3 DNA sequence: TGTGCCAGCAGCTTGGCTAGCGGGAGCTCCTACGAGCAGTACTTC.

The J gene is TRBJ1-5, the V gene TRBV19, with 7 bases that match TRBD1. The CDR3 sequence is 17 residues long. Germline V gives CDR1 LNHDA, CDR2 SQIVND (reference sequence). With 0 bases clipped from V and 5 bases from J, the junction kept 10 bases outside the gene matches. The CDR3 region has the DNA TGTGCCAGTAGTATAGATAACCGGCGGACAGGCCATCAGCCCCAGCATTTT. It specifies CASSIDNRRTGHQPQHF. Supplemented by reference TRBV19 and TRBJ1-5, the full variable domain reads DGGITQSPKYLFRKEGQNVTLSCEQNLNHDAMYWYRQDPGQGLRLIYYSQIVNDFQKGDIAEGYSVSREKKESFPLTVTSAQKNPTAFYLCASSIDNRRTGHQPQHFGDGTRLSIL.

As to this clonotype: Just one base apart from a much larger clone, this may be a read error. CDR3 residues: CASSLGGDLTDAFF. CDR3 nucleotide sequence: TGCGCCAGCAGCTTGGGAGGGGATCTCACTGACGCTTTCTTT. The chain carries TRBV5-1 and TRBJ1-1, with a possible D match to TRBD1 (5 bases). The germline gives CDR1 SGHRS, CDR2 YFSETQ. The CDR3 spans 14 residues.

The gene calls are TRBV5-6 and TRBJ2-7; D remains unclear. Per germline, CDR1 SGHDT and CDR2 YYEEEE. Deletions cut 1 base from V and 2 bases from J, with 10 bases between. The CDR3 extends over 14 amino acids. The CDR3 sequence: CASSLWQSPYEQYF. CDR3 nucleotides: TGTGCCAGCAGCTTGTGGCAGTCCCCCTACGAGCAGTACTTC.

This clonotype was counted ten times or more. The chain couples TRBV20-1 to TRBJ2-7; 7 bases agree with TRBD2. This CDR3 comprises 15 residues. Germline lookup yields CDR1 DFQATT and CDR2 SNEGSKA (reference sequence). V shed 3 bases and J 2 bases; nucleotides not matched to a gene: 10. The CDR3 is CSARSIAGNAYEQYF. The CDR3 bases are TGCAGTGCTAGGTCAATAGCGGGCAACGCCTACGAGCAGTACTTC.

Turning to this clonotype: A read error is possible here, since a much larger clone lies one base away. This chain links TRBV5-1 with TRBJ2-7; 7 bases are a match to TRBD2. The CDR3 has 13 residues. Per germline, CDR1 SGHRS and CDR2 YFSETQ. The trim removed 6 bases at V and 3 bases at J, leaving 6 bases unmatched. Written as DNA, the CDR3 is TGCGCCAGCACCCGGGAGGTGGGCTACGAGCAGTACTTC. It translates to CASTREVGYEQYF.

This clonotype was counted at least ten times. The chain links TRBV29-1 to TRBJ2-1, with D unresolved. Looked up from germline, CDR1 is SQVTM and CDR2 is ANQGSEA. CDR3 length: 14 amino acids. Trimming shortened V by 6 bases and J by 5 bases, and 17 bases separated the two germline ends. The CDR3 DNA reads TGCAGCGTCCTCCTAGGCGTAATTAACAATGAGCAGTTCTTC. Translating gives CSVLLGVINNEQFF.

In this sample, this clonotype turned up many times. The V and J genes are TRBV20-1 and TRBJ2-7; the D is unclear. Germline values: CDR1 DFQATT, CDR2 SNEGSKA (reference sequence). Trimming left V 2 bases short and J 3 bases short, with 20 bases between. The CDR3 is 16 amino acids. CDR3 sequence (DNA): TGCAGTGCTAGAATCGCGGTTGGCGGAACCAACTACGAGCAGTACTTC. Translated: CSARIAVGGTNYEQYF.

This clonotype has a count of ten or more. V is TRBV28 and J is TRBJ2-5; 9 bases map to TRBD1. The trim removed 6 bases at V and 5 bases at J, leaving 10 bases unmatched. The CDR3 covers 15 residues. Germline CDR1 is MDHEN and CDR2 is SYDVKM. CDR3 nucleotides: TGTGCCAGCAGCTCACCGGGACAGGGAGGGGAGACCCAGTACTTC. This gives the protein CASSSPGQGGETQYF.

The sample holds many counts of this clonotype. The chain uses TRBV7-9 and TRBJ2-1, with no clear D. Germline V gene sequence: CDR1 SEHNR, CDR2 FQNEAQ (reference sequence). V was cut by 0 bases and J by 14 bases, with 11 bases left in between. The CDR3 consists of 12 residues. The CDR3 reads CASSLAPRTKFF. CDR3 DNA sequence: TGTGCCAGCAGCTTAGCGCCCCGGACGAAGTTCTTC.

Many counts were recorded for this clonotype. This sequence joins TRBV7-9 and TRBJ2-7; 16 bases match TRBD2. The CDR3 is 20 amino acids. CDR1 is SEHNR, CDR2 FQNEAQ, per germline (reference sequence). The J segment lost 4 bases and the V segment lost 5 bases, leaving 17 bases of the junction unmatched. The CDR3 sequence: CASSPRGGGLAGGPFYEQYF. In DNA, the CDR3 is TGTGCCAGCAGCCCACGGGGTGGGGGACTAGCGGGAGGGCCGTTTTACGAGCAGTACTTC.

This clonotype was observed at least ten times. The V gene is TRBV21-1, the J gene TRBJ2-1; TRBD2, the table's D call, lacks a check against the DNA. TRBV21-1 is noted as a pseudogene. This CDR3 contains 16 residues. CDR3 sequence: CASERASGRARNEQFF. The CDR3 DNA reads TGTGCCAGCGAGAGGGCTAGCGGGAGGGCCCGCAATGAGCAGTTCTTC.

The rearrangement joins TRBV28 to TRBJ2-2, with 11 bases fitting TRBD1. With V trimmed by 6 bases and J by 4 bases, 10 bases remained unmatched. The CDR3 is 17 residues long. Germline V gene data show CDR1 as MDHEN and CDR2 as SYDVKM. The CDR3 DNA reads as TGTGCCAGCAGCTATCGTCCGGGACAGGGGGGCACCGGGGAGCTGTTTTTT. It translates to CASSYRPGQGGTGELFF.

This clonotype was seen a handful of times. This chain connects TRBV5-8 to TRBJ1-2; D is perhaps TRBD1 (5 bases). Trimming left V 4 bases short and J 2 bases short, with 9 bases between. Germline CDR1 SGHTS, CDR2 YDEGEE. The CDR3 is made up of 13 amino acids. The CDR3 spells CASSVTGNYGYTF. Here the CDR3 DNA reads TGTGCCAGCAGCGTAACAGGAAACTATGGCTACACCTTC.

This clonotype was counted at least ten times. V is TRBV6-6 and J is TRBJ1-4; no reliable D call. V dropped 10 bases and J dropped 0 bases, with 9 bases sitting between them. Germline CDR1 MNHNY, CDR2 SVGAGI (reference sequence). The CDR3 runs 13 residues. This chain's CDR3 is CATEGSTNEKLFF. CDR3 bases: TGTGCCACAGAAGGTTCAACTAATGAAAAACTGTTTTTT.

This clonotype was detected only a few times. This sequence joins TRBV3-1 and TRBJ2-2; D call uncertain. This CDR3 spans 13 amino acids. Trimming pared 3 bases from V and 11 bases from J, leaving 13 bases between. From germline, CDR1 is LGHDT and CDR2 YNNKEL (reference sequence). In nucleotides, the CDR3 is TGTGCCAGCAGCCATCTTAACGTCGCCGAGCTGTTTTTT. Its protein product is CASSHLNVAELFF.

This clonotype has a count of ten or more. This sequence joins TRBV20-1 and TRBJ2-3, with 14 bases identical to TRBD2. CDR1 and CDR2 from the germline V gene are DFQATT and SNEGSKA (reference sequence). V lost 1 base, J lost 1 base, and 7 bases stayed unmatched. The CDR3 consists of 18 residues. The CDR3: CSARGPGTSGGRTDTQYF. CDR3 in DNA: TGCAGTGCTAGAGGCCCCGGGACTAGCGGGGGCCGCACAGATACGCAGTATTTT.

This clonotype was observed at least ten times. The chain is built from TRBV25-1 and TRBJ1-2; D is perhaps TRBD1 (6 bases). The CDR3 spans 14 residues. Germline values: CDR1 MGHDK, CDR2 SYGVNS. The V and J ends lost 3 bases and 5 bases respectively, with 13 bases between them. Written as DNA, the CDR3 is TGTGCCAGCAGTGACCCTACAGGGCCTTATGGCTACACCTTC. This encodes CASSDPTGPYGYTF.

This clonotype was counted many times. The chain links TRBV10-3 to TRBJ2-5, with D perhaps matching TRBD1 or TRBD2 (6 bases each). CDR1 ENHRY and CDR2 SYGVKD come from the germline V gene. The CDR3 consists of 12 residues. V shed 3 bases and J shed 7 bases, with 9 bases lying between them. DNA for the CDR3: TGTGCCATCAGTGACGAGGGGGGGACCCAGTACTTC. Protein sequence: CAISDEGGTQYF.

This clonotype was seen at least ten times. The V call is TRBV5-1, the J call TRBJ2-2; D call uncertain. CDR1 SGHRS and CDR2 YFSETQ come from the germline V gene. The length of the CDR3 is 16 residues. V lost 0 bases to trimming and J lost 1 base, with 10 bases between them. CDR3 loop: CASSLVIQGNTGELFF. As DNA, the CDR3 is TGCGCCAGCAGCTTGGTTATCCAAGGGAACACCGGGGAGCTGTTTTTT.

This clonotype has ten or more counts. The rearrangement joins TRBV5-5 to TRBJ2-4, with D possibly TRBD1 on 7 matching bases. Trimming removed 3 bases at V and 6 bases at J, with 16 bases between. Germline V lookup: CDR1 SGHKS, CDR2 YYEKEE (reference sequence). The CDR3 is made up of 15 amino acids. The CDR3 coding sequence is TGTGCCAGCAGCTGGGAGGTAGGGGGCCCAAACATTCAGTACTTC. Amino acids: CASSWEVGGPNIQYF. Combining the CDR3 with reference TRBV5-5 and TRBJ2-4 gives the whole variable domain DAGVTQSPTHLIKTRGQQVTLRCSPISGHKSVSWYQQVLGQGPQFIFQYYEKEERGRGNFPDRFSARQFPNYSSELNVNALLLGDSALYLCASSWEVGGPNIQYFGAGTRLSVL.

This clonotype was observed many times. The chain employs TRBV18 and TRBJ2-6, with 11 nucleotides matching TRBD1. This CDR3 has 18 residues. V lost 3 bases, J lost 0 bases, and 4 bases stayed unmatched. The V gene's germline CDR1 is KGHSH and CDR2 LQKENI. CDR3 nucleotides: TGTGCCAGCTCACCCCGGGGACAGGGGGTCTCTGGGGCCAACGTCCTGACTTTC. This codes for CASSPRGQGVSGANVLTF.

This clonotype was seen repeatedly, ten times or more. The chain uses TRBV20-1 and TRBJ2-3; 8 bases are a match to TRBD2. V lost 1 base to trimming and J lost 2 bases; unmatched junction nucleotides: 8. The germline V gene has CDR1 DFQATT and CDR2 SNEGSKA (reference sequence). CDR3 length: 16 amino acids. The CDR3 protein is CSARGASGPSTDTQYF. The DNA for the CDR3 is TGCAGTGCTAGAGGGGCTAGCGGGCCGTCCACAGATACGCAGTATTTT.

This clonotype was detected many times. V and J are TRBV25-1 and TRBJ1-5, with 7 bases fitting TRBD1. The J segment lost 4 bases and the V segment lost 6 bases, leaving 0 bases of the junction unmatched. CDR3 length: 12 residues. Germline V lookup: CDR1 MGHDK, CDR2 SYGVNS. The CDR3 loop is CASRQGNQPQHF. The CDR3 DNA reads TGTGCCAGCAGACAGGGGAATCAGCCCCAGCATTTT. Variable domain in full (rest from reference TRBV25-1 and TRBJ1-5): EADIYQTPRYLVIGTGKKITLECSQTMGHDKMYWYQQDPGMELHLIHYSYGVNSTEKGDLSSESTVSRIRTEHFPLTLESARPSHTSQYLCASRQGNQPQHFGDGTRLSIL.

In nucleotides, the CDR3 is TGTGCCAGCAGCCCCACAGGGGCCTATGGCTACACCTTC. As protein: CASSPTGAYGYTF. The V and J genes are TRBV7-6 and TRBJ1-2, with 7 positions matching TRBD1. Germline CDR1 is SGHVS and CDR2 is FNYEAQ. V was pared by 5 bases and J by 4 bases, with 4 bases of the junction left unmatched. The CDR3 covers 13 residues.

The J gene is TRBJ1-1, the V gene TRBV12-3 or TRBV12-4; TRBD1 might be the D (5 bases). The CDR3 is 15 amino acids. Trimming took off 3 bases at V and 1 base at J, with 12 bases between the two ends. The CDR3 loop reads CASSFDGTANTEAFF. CDR3 sequence (DNA): TGTGCCAGCAGTTTTGACGGGACTGCGAACACTGAAGCTTTCTTT.

This clonotype occurred a few times. The chain joins TRBV25-1 to TRBJ2-2, with D maybe TRBD2 (5 bases). The CDR3 covers 13 residues. Trimming shortened V by 5 bases and J by 6 bases, and 10 bases separated the two germline ends. CDR1 MGHDK and CDR2 SYGVNS come from the germline V gene. The CDR3 DNA reads TGTGCCAGCAGTATCGAGAGGGCCGGGGAGCTGTTTTTT. As protein: CASSIERAGELFF.